The clone carrying this T cell receptor beta chain occurred a few times. The source of the sample is a study of cytomegalovirus exposure and HLA in healthy donors. Study-wide background: Roughly 85 million unique TCRs from HLA-typed donors made up an early data release.

PCR employed 60 Vbeta and 13 Jbeta primers. Profiled with immunoSEQ multiplex PCR; TCRdb holds only in-frame clones, not every one. The repertoire holds about 86,000 clones, with about two thirds as singletons. Trimming cost V 8 bases and J 10 bases; bases outside gene matches: 9. CDR3 length equals 12 residues. Germline V CDR1 and CDR2: LNHDA, SQIVND (reference sequence). The V and J genes are TRBV19 and TRBJ1-1; 8 bases are a match to TRBD1. The source material was PBMCs. The TCR comes from a man between 60 and 75 years old in good health and CMV-seronegative. CDR3 protein: CASGKTGERAFF. The CDR3 DNA follows: TGTGCCAGTGGCAAGACAGGGGAGAGAGCTTTCTTT.